This TCR beta chain came from a study of identical twins. Study-wide results and caveats: These conclusions were based on statistical analysis (cross-sectional, not following the same donors). Carriage of fewer insertions was seen in abundant cord blood beta clonotypes, whereas memory repertoires showed none.

One entry per CDR3 protein results from TCRdb running MiXCR on the 5' RACE reads. The table includes roughly 570,000 distinct CDR3 sequences, 9.6% detected once. This clonotype was seen more than once but under ten times. What it binds is not known. Healthy Caucasians alone served as donors. Germline V gene data show CDR1 as SQVTM and CDR2 as ANQGSEA. This CDR3 comprises 12 residues. Trimming removed 3 bases at V and 7 bases at J, with 13 bases between. These records were also assigned to another study, of yellow fever vaccine responses in identical twins.

The sample taken for sequencing was PBMCs. This receptor was obtained from a woman under 30 in good health. The V gene is TRBV29-1, the J gene TRBJ2-7; no firm D call. The CDR3 region is CSVEVNPTEQYF. CDR3 sequence (DNA): TGCAGCGTTGAGGTCAATCCTACGGAGCAGTACTTC.